The T cell receptor beta chain described here comes from a study of cytomegalovirus exposure and HLA in healthy donors. About the study: Earlier, some 180 million T cells were analyzed, and 90 million to 120 million unique TCR beta sequences were found among them. Study results and caveats: In a later analysis, the majority of CMV-associated beta chains seemingly showed HLA restriction. The Asian-associated ancestry cluster reportedly had fewer N-insertions than the roughly 720-donor mean in a later analysis.

Germline V gene data show CDR1 as MGHRA and CDR2 as YSYEKL. The V gene lost 1 base and the J gene lost 5 bases, with 7 bases spanning the gap. There are 13 residues in the CDR3. Comment on this clone: Its target is not known.

PCR employed 60 Vbeta and 13 Jbeta primers. TCRdb's copy holds only in-frame clones and misses some; the assay was immunoSEQ multiplex PCR. This table has approximately 190,000 clones, 70% to 85% appearing once. This sequence originates from a boy aged 2 to 10 in good health and CMV-seronegative. Sequencing used PBMCs. The chain has TRBV4-1 and TRBJ2-3, with D unresolved. The CDR3 loop is CASSQGRGDTQYF. The CDR3 bases are TGCGCCAGCAGCCAAGGGAGAGGAGATACGCAGTATTTT.